The following is a TCR beta chain sequence with its context. This sample is part of a study of radiation and T cells in renal cell carcinoma. Treatment reported: 15 Gy SBRT to primary tumor, nephrectomy 4 weeks later. Using immunoSEQ multiplex PCR, the repertoire was profiled, and TCRdb retains in-frame clones only, with some absent. The sample has about 15,000 clones, 64% seen once. The specimen comprised tumor tissue, sampled from a patient whose treatment included radiotherapy and nephrectomy. The receptor's source is a woman in her 70s with renal cell carcinoma.

The DNA of the CDR3 is TGTGCCAGCAGTGGGGACACCTCTTCCTATGGCTACACCTTC. Translated: CASSGDTSSYGYTF. The rearrangement joins TRBV27 to TRBJ1-2; possible D gene TRBD1, 6 bases. The CDR3 length is 14 residues. V was pared by 5 bases and J by 4 bases, with 14 bases between. CDR1 MNHEY and CDR2 SMNVEV come from the germline V gene (reference sequence).